These 5 T cell receptor beta chains were all obtained from the same sample, sequenced in a study of blood T cells in healthy people across ages. Sample-barcoded 5' priming and a J-beta primer mix drove a second PCR of roughly 7 to 11 cycles. TCRdb passed the 5' RACE reads through MiXCR, listing each CDR3 protein once. The sample includes over 1.5 million distinct CDR3 sequences, about 50% seen only once; the top ten take roughly 2.1%. The sequenced sample was blood. The receptors stem from a middle-aged woman in good health.

The CDR3: CASSVGDRGLDPTFQPQHF. The CDR3, as DNA: TGTGCCAGCAGCGTAGGAGACAGGGGGCTCGACCCCACCTTTCAGCCCCAGCATTTT. The chain is built from TRBV9 and TRBJ1-5; 10 bases fit TRBD1. V gave up 0 bases and J gave up 6 bases; unmatched junction bases: 15. Germline CDR1 SGDLS, CDR2 YYNGEE. The length of the CDR3 is 19 residues.

Comments on this clonotype: One end of the junction is discordant with germline, which a read error may explain. The chain uses TRBV4-1 and TRBJ1-6; D ambiguous. Germline CDR1 reads MGHRA; CDR2 reads YSYEKL. This CDR3 is 17 amino acids long. The CDR3 here is CANSQDKGSAENSPLHF. The CDR3 nucleotides read TGCGCCAACAGCCAAGATAAGGGCTCGGCAGAGAATTCACCCCTCCACTTT.

The rearrangement uses TRBV11-2 and TRBJ2-2; the match to TRBD2 covers 11 bases. The germline V gene encodes CDR1 SGHAT and CDR2 FQNNGV. The CDR3 extends over 16 amino acids. The ends lost 5 bases at V and 4 bases at J; junction bases unmatched: 6. The CDR3 region is CASSPIAGGRTGELFF. CDR3 DNA: TGTGCCAGCAGCCCCATAGCGGGGGGGCGCACCGGGGAGCTGTTTTTT.

This clonotype was seen only a few times. This chain links TRBV20-1 with TRBJ2-4, with 8 positions matching TRBD1. The CDR3 sequence is 14 residues long. V was pared by 6 bases and J by 3 bases, with 7 bases of the junction left unmatched. Germline CDR1 DFQATT, CDR2 SNEGSKA (reference sequence). DNA for the CDR3: TGCAGTGCCCTGGACAGGGATGGCAAAAACATTCAGTACTTC. This encodes CSALDRDGKNIQYF.

V and J are TRBV12-3 or TRBV12-4 and TRBJ2-3, with unresolved D. The length of the CDR3 is 14 residues. Trimming pared 5 bases from V and 2 bases from J, leaving 11 bases between. CDR3 sequence reads: CASSDTSATDTQYF. The CDR3 region has the DNA TGTGCCAGCAGTGATACGAGCGCCACAGATACGCAGTATTTT.